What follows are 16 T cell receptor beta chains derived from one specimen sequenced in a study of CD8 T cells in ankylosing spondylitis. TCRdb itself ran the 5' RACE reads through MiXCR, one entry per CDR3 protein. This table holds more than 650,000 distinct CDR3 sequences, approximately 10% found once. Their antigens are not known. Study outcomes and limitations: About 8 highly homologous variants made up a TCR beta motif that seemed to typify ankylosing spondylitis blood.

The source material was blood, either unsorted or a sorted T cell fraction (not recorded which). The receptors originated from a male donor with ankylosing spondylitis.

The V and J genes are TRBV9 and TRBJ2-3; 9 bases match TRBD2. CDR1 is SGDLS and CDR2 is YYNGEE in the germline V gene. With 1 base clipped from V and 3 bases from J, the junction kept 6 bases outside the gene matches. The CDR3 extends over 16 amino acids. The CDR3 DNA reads TGTGCCAGCAGCGTACTAGCGGGGACCGTAACAGATACGCAGTATTTT. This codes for CASSVLAGTVTDTQYF.

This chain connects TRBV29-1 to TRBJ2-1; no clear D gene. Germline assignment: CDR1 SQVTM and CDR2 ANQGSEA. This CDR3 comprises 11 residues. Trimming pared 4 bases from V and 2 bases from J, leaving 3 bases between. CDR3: CSVAAYNEQFF. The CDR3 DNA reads TGCAGCGTTGCGGCCTACAATGAGCAGTTCTTC.

The CDR3 spells CASSLVPSGNTEAFF. DNA for the CDR3: TGTGCCAGCAGCTTAGTCCCCTCGGGTAACACTGAAGCTTTCTTT. The chain combines TRBV11-2 with TRBJ1-1; D is unresolved. Germline V gene data show CDR1 as SGHAT and CDR2 as FQNNGV. This CDR3 has 15 residues. Trimming took 1 base from V and 2 from J, leaving 11 bases between them.

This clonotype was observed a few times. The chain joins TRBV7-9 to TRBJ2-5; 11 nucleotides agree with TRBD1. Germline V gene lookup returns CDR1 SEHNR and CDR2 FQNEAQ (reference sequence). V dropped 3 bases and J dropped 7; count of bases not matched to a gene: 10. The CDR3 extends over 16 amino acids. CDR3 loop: CASSLGPGTGGGTQYF. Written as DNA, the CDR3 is TGTGCCAGCAGCTTGGGGCCCGGGACAGGGGGAGGGACCCAGTACTTC.

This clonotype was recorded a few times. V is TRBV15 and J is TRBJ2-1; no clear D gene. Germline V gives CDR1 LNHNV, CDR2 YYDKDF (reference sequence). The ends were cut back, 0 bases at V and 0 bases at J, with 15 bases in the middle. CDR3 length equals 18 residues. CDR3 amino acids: CATSRDLSGESSYNEQFF. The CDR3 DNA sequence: TGTGCCACCAGCAGAGATCTTAGTGGAGAGAGCTCCTACAATGAGCAGTTCTTC.

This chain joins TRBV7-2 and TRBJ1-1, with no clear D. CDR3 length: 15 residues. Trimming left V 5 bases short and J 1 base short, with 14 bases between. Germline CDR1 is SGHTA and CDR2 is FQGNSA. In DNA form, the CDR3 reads TGTGCCAGCAGCCCTCTCGGGGTAAAGAACACTGAAGCTTTCTTT. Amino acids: CASSPLGVKNTEAFF.

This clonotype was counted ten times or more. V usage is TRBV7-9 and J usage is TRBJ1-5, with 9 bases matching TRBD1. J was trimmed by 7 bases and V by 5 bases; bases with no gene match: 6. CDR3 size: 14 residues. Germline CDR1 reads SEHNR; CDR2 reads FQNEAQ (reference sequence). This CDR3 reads CASSRGQGSQPQHF. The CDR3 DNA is TGTGCCAGCAGCCGAGGACAGGGGAGCCAGCCCCAGCATTTT. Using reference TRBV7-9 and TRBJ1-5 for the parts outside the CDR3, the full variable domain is DTGVSQNPRHKITKRGQNVTFRCDPISEHNRLYWYRQTLGQGPEFLTYFQNEAQLEKSRLLSDRFSAERPKGSFSTLEIQRTEQGDSAMYLCASSRGQGSQPQHFGDGTRLSIL.

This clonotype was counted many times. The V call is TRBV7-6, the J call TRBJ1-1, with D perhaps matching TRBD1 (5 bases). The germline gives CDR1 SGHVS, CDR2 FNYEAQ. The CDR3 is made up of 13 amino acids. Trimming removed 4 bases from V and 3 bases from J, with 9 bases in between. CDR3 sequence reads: CASSSDTYTEAFF. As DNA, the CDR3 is TGTGCCAGCAGCTCGGACACTTACACTGAAGCTTTCTTT. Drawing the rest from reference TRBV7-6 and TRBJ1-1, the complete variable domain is GAGVSQSPRYKVTKRGQDVALRCDPISGHVSLYWYRQALGQGPEFLTYFNYEAQQDKSGLPNDRFSAERPEGSISTLTIQRTEQRDSAMYRCASSSDTYTEAFFGQGTRLTVV.

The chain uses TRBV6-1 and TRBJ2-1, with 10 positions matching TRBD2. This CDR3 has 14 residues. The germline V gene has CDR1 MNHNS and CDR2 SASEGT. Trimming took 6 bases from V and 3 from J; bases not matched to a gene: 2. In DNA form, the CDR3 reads TGTGCCAGCAGAGCGGGAGGGGGCTACAATGAGCAGTTCTTC. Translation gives CASRAGGGYNEQFF.

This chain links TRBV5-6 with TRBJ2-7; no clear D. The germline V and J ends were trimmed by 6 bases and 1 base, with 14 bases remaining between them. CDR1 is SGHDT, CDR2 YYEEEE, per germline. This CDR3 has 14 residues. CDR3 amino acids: CASTPPGKSYEQYF. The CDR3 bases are TGTGCCAGCACCCCCCCAGGCAAATCCTACGAGCAGTACTTC.

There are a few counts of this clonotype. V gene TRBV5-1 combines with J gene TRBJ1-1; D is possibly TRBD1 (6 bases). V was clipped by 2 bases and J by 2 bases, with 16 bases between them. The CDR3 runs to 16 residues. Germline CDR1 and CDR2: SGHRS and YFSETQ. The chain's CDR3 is CASSFVAGRGNTEAFF. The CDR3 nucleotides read TGCGCCAGCAGCTTTGTGGCGGGCAGGGGAAACACTGAAGCTTTCTTT.

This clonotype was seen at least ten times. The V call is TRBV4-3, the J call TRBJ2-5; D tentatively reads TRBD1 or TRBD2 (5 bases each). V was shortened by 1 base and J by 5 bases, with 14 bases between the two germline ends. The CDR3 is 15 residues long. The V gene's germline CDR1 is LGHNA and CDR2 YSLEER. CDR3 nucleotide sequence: TGCGCCAGCAGCCAAGGAGCGTTCTGGGGGGAGACCCAGTACTTC. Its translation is CASSQGAFWGETQYF.

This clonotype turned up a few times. The CDR3 coding sequence is TGTGCCAGCAGTTACAGTCAAGCGGGCACAGATACGCAGTATTTT. Its protein is CASSYSQAGTDTQYF. The rearrangement uses TRBV6-2 or TRBV6-3 and TRBJ2-3; D might be TRBD2 (5 bases). Germline lookup yields CDR1 MNHEY and CDR2 SVGEGT. CDR3 length: 15 residues. The V end lost 2 bases, the J end lost 1 base, and 10 bases lay between the germline ends.

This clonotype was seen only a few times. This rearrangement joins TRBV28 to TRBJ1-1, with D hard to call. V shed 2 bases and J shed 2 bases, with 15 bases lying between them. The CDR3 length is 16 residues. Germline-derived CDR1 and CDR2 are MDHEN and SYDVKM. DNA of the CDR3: TGTGCCAGCAGTTTAGGAACCCGCGGAGTAAACACTGAAGCTTTCTTT. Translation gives CASSLGTRGVNTEAFF.

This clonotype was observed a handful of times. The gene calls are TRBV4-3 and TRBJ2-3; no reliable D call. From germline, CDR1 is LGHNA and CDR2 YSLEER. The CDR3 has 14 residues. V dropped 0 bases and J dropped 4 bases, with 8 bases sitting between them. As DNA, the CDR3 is TGCGCCAGCAGCCAAGATCATCGGGCAGATACGCAGTATTTT. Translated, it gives CASSQDHRADTQYF.

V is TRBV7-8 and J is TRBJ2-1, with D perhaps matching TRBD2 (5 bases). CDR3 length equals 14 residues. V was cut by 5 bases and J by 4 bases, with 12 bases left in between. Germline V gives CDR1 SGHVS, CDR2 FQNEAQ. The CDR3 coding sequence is TGTGCCAGCAGCCCGAGGGTCGAGTACAATGAGCAGTTCTTC. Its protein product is CASSPRVEYNEQFF.